The entry below gives a single T cell receptor (beta chain) sequence along with its context. The data originate from a study of T cell responses to AZD1222 COVID-19 vaccine. The protocol was immunoSEQ multiplex PCR, while the TCRdb copy is restricted to in-frame clones and leaves out a portion. The repertoire includes about 180,000 clones, 90% of them detected once, and roughly 1.6% sits in the top ten. The trim removed 3 bases at V and 7 bases at J, leaving 2 bases unmatched. Germline CDR1 SGHRS, CDR2 YFSETQ. CDR3 length: 13 residues. This clonotype originated in an adult in good health. The material was peripheral blood, obtained on day 0 of AZD1222 vaccination. The chain carries TRBV5-1 and TRBJ1-3; 9 bases match TRBD1. CDR3: CASSWGQGNTIYF. CDR3 DNA sequence: TGCGCCAGCAGCTGGGGACAGGGTAACACCATATATTTT.